These 14 T cell receptor beta chains originate from one sample sequenced in a study of neurological immune-mediated disorders. TCRdb passed the 5' RACE reads through MiXCR, listing each CDR3 protein once. The repertoire holds 25,000 to 30,000 distinct CDR3 sequences, approximately 24% seen once, with 30% in the top ten. Sequencing used CD4+ T cells from blood. The receptor source for this set is a man aged 50-60 years with HTLV-1-associated myelopathy (HAM/TSP).

Comments on this clonotype: Its ends do not fully match the called genes, so a read error is possible. The chain couples TRBV5-1 to TRBJ2-6; TRBD1 matches at 12 bases. CDR3 length: 17 amino acids. CDR1 and CDR2 (germline): SGHRS, YFSETQ. The CDR3 protein is CSSTSGTGGAGANVLTF. The CDR3 DNA is TGTTCCAGCACCTCCGGGACAGGGGGCGCTGGGGCCAACGTCCTGACTTTC.

This clonotype has ten or more counts. The chain has TRBV7-2 and TRBJ1-3; no clear D gene. The germline gives CDR1 SGHTA, CDR2 FQGNSA. The CDR3 is made up of 15 amino acids. The germline V and J ends were trimmed by 0 bases and 0 bases, with 6 bases remaining between them. As DNA, the CDR3 is TGTGCCAGCAGCTTAGCGTACGGCTCTGGAAACACCATATATTTT. This translates into CASSLAYGSGNTIYF.

This clonotype was seen many times. The chain links TRBV5-1 to TRBJ2-7, with 9 positions matching TRBD2. V was pared by 0 bases and J by 2 bases, with 6 bases of the junction left unmatched. The CDR3 consists of 16 residues. Germline V lookup: CDR1 SGHRS, CDR2 YFSETQ. The DNA for the CDR3 is TGCGCCAGCAGCTTGGCCACGAGCGGGGGGCCCTACGAGCAGTACTTC. It specifies CASSLATSGGPYEQYF.

This clonotype was observed at least ten times. The chain joins TRBV3-1 to TRBJ2-1; unclear D gene. Per the germline V gene, CDR1 is LGHDT and CDR2 is YNNKEL (reference sequence). With 1 base removed from V and 6 bases from J, the gap between germline ends came to 7 bases. The CDR3 runs 13 residues. The CDR3 here is CASSQGGFNEQFF. In DNA form, the CDR3 reads TGTGCCAGCAGCCAAGGGGGATTCAATGAGCAGTTCTTC.

This clonotype was seen many times. DNA of the CDR3: TGTGCCAGCAGCGGGGACAGTCAAGCAACTAATGAAAAACTGTTTTTT. Translating it yields CASSGDSQATNEKLFF. The chain links TRBV5-5 to TRBJ1-4, with 7 bases that match TRBD1. With 4 bases clipped from V and 0 bases from J, the junction kept 6 bases outside the gene matches. Germline loops: CDR1 SGHKS, CDR2 YYEKEE (reference sequence). The CDR3 is made up of 16 amino acids.

This clonotype has a count of ten or more. The chain is built from TRBV5-5 and TRBJ1-4, with D hard to call. CDR1 and CDR2 from the germline V gene are SGHKS and YYEKEE (reference sequence). Trimming cost V 8 bases and J 5 bases, with 10 bases left between them. CDR3 size: 12 residues. In DNA form, the CDR3 reads TGTGCCAGTAGAAAGTCCAATGAAAAACTGTTTTTT. Its protein is CASRKSNEKLFF.

This clonotype was seen repeatedly, ten times or more. The chain combines TRBV9 with TRBJ2-7, with TRBD2 as a possible D gene (7 bases). In germline, CDR1 is SGDLS, CDR2 YYNGEE. The germline V and J ends were trimmed by 0 bases and 6 bases, with 16 bases remaining between them. The length of the CDR3 is 15 residues. The CDR3 region is CASSVAAGAMGEQYF. The CDR3 nucleotides are TGTGCCAGCAGCGTAGCGGCGGGGGCGATGGGCGAGCAGTACTTC.

This clonotype has at least ten counts. The chain uses TRBV6-6 and TRBJ2-7; 9 bases line up with TRBD1. CDR3 length: 14 residues. The germline V gene encodes CDR1 MNHNY and CDR2 SVGAGI (reference sequence). The V and J ends lost 4 bases and 6 bases, in that order; junction bases with no gene match: 7. The CDR3 DNA sequence: TGTGCCAGCAGTTGGGACAGGGTTCGGCTCGAGCAGTACTTC. Amino acids: CASSWDRVRLEQYF.

The table lists this clonotype with many counts. The chain recombines TRBV29-1 with TRBJ1-2, with TRBD1 matching over 9 bases. Germline trimming cut 7 bases from V and 5 bases from J; bases unmatched to any gene: 8. The CDR3 is 13 amino acids. Germline V gene sequence: CDR1 SQVTM, CDR2 ANQGSEA. CDR3 DNA sequence: TGCAGCGGGAGGACAGGGGCTGGGTATGGCTACACCTTC. It yields the protein CSGRTGAGYGYTF.

Many counts were recorded for this clonotype. This sequence joins TRBV5-1 and TRBJ1-1, with 9 bases identical to TRBD1. Per germline, CDR1 SGHRS and CDR2 YFSETQ. The length of the CDR3 is 15 residues. Trimming cost V 4 bases and J 4 bases; bases outside gene matches: 8. The DNA for the CDR3 is TGCGCCAGCAGCGCCCCCACAGGGGGCATCACTGAAGCTTTCTTT. This translates into CASSAPTGGITEAFF.

This clonotype was detected many times. One end of the junction varies from germline; a read error may be responsible. The chain is built from TRBV20-1 and TRBJ1-2; 7 bases match TRBD1. The length of the CDR3 is 14 residues. Germline V gene lookup returns CDR1 DFQATT and CDR2 SNEGSKA (reference sequence). The CDR3 sequence: CSARDFRGGTAGTF. The CDR3 nucleotides read TGCAGTGCTAGAGATTTTCGGGGAGGGACAGCAGGAACTTTC.

This clonotype was counted many times. This sequence joins TRBV9 and TRBJ1-1; D not resolved. Trimming took 0 bases from V and 2 from J, leaving 8 bases between them. The CDR3 has 14 residues. CDR1 is SGDLS and CDR2 is YYNGEE in the germline V gene. CDR3 amino acids: CASSVDGQNTEAFF. The CDR3 bases are TGTGCCAGCAGCGTAGACGGGCAAAACACTGAAGCTTTCTTT.

This clonotype has a count of ten or more. V is TRBV6-5 and J is TRBJ1-6; no clear D. CDR3 length: 13 amino acids. The V and J ends lost 0 bases and 11 bases respectively, with 8 bases between them. Looked up from germline, CDR1 is MNHEY and CDR2 is SVGAGI. The CDR3 bases are TGTGCCAGCAGTTACTCGAGTTTCCCACCCCTCCACTTT. Translated, it gives CASSYSSFPPLHF.

This chain links TRBV15 with TRBJ2-7; 8 bases agree with TRBD1. The V and J ends lost 1 base and 7 bases, in that order; junction bases with no gene match: 9. Germline V gene data show CDR1 as LNHNV and CDR2 as YYDKDF (reference sequence). The CDR3 runs to 15 residues. The CDR3 nucleotides read TGTGCCACCAGCAGAGTGGGACAGGTGGCGTGGGAGCAGTACTTC. This encodes CATSRVGQVAWEQYF.